These 3 T cell receptor beta chains originate from one sample sequenced in a study of T cell responses to AZD1222 COVID-19 vaccine. The assay was immunoSEQ multiplex PCR, and TCRdb's table has in-frame clones only and misses some. The sample has under 150,000 clones, approximately 85% seen once. Here the sequenced sample was peripheral blood, taken 28 days after the second dose of the MenACWY control vaccine. The receptors derive from an adult who received the MenACWY meningococcal vaccine as a control.

The CDR3 sequence is CASSSTGEETQYF. DNA of the CDR3: TGTGCCAGCAGCAGTACAGGGGAAGAGACCCAGTACTTC. The chain recombines TRBV11-3 with TRBJ2-5, with 7 bases aligning to TRBD1. This CDR3 spans 13 amino acids. Germline lookup yields CDR1 SGHNT and CDR2 YENEEA. V dropped 5 bases and J dropped 3; count of bases not matched to a gene: 3.

Concerning this clone: One junction end does not reproduce the germline sequence, and a read error may be involved. This chain uses TRBV11-3 with TRBJ2-7; 10 nucleotides match TRBD1. CDR1 SGHNT and CDR2 YENEEA come from the germline V gene. This CDR3 spans 16 amino acids. The CDR3 loop reads CASSVEDRGLSYEQYF. CDR3 nucleotides: TGTGCCAGCAGCGTAGAAGACAGGGGGCTCTCCTACGAGCAGTACTTC.

The CDR3 here is CASSVEFFGSYNEQFF. Written as DNA, the CDR3 is TGTGCCAGCAGCGTAGAGTTCTTTGGGAGTTACAATGAGCAGTTCTTC. The genes are TRBV9 and TRBJ2-1, with a possible D match to TRBD2 (5 bases). The V gene's germline CDR1 is SGDLS and CDR2 YYNGEE. V lost 0 bases to trimming and J lost 4 bases, with 14 bases between them. The CDR3 is 16 residues long.